Listed below are T cell receptor beta chains from one sample, sequenced in a study of human T cells and chemical hapten exposure. MiXCR was run by TCRdb on the RACE reads, yielding one entry per CDR3 protein. The sample consists of more than 55,000 distinct CDR3 sequences, around 9.5% of them appearing once. Sequences were derived from whole blood, sampled in connection with sensitization to the hapten diphenylcyclopropenone (DPC). Source of these receptors: a woman aged 40 to 50 with alopecia areata. Some clones in this sample may be carry-over from other donors' samples. CDR3s include the opening cysteine and the closing phenylalanine or tryptophan.

v_call: TRBV7-9; cdr3_aa: CASSDGPPGAPYEQYF
v_call: TRBV12-3/TRBV12-4; cdr3_aa: CASSSPGQGSDTQYF
v_call: TRBV5-1; cdr3_aa: CASSPYLQGPLTNEKLFF
v_call: TRBV5-6; cdr3_aa: CASSFADIPYEQYF
v_call: TRBV6-5; cdr3_aa: CASRAGGASYNSPLHF
v_call: TRBV29-1; cdr3_aa: CSVEPRGPYYGYIF
v_call: TRBV19; cdr3_aa: CASSTAGLGSYEQYF
v_call: TRBV12-3/TRBV12-4; cdr3_aa: CASSRVGGNEKLFF
v_call: TRBV20-1; cdr3_aa: CSAPQVQGGKLFF
v_call: TRBV7-3; cdr3_aa: CASSPGGRSYNEQFF
v_call: TRBV19; cdr3_aa: CASSHDTRNQPQHF
v_call: TRBV11-2; cdr3_aa: CASSLNDRARSPLHF
v_call: TRBV12-2; cdr3_aa: CASRLTRQLSYEQYF
v_call: TRBV6-2/TRBV6-3; cdr3_aa: CASSYSKAGAGNIQYF
v_call: TRBV5-6; cdr3_aa: CASSLGGLAETDTQYF
v_call: TRBV7-6; cdr3_aa: CASSQGQGADEQYF